This entry concerns a single T cell receptor beta chain. The data stem from a study of spatial heterogeneity in lung cancer. Study summary: Median follow-up for sequenced PBMC samples was about 22 months after resection, when such samples existed.

The germline gives CDR1 MGHRA, CDR2 YSYEKL. With 0 bases removed from V and 7 bases from J, the gap between germline ends came to 15 bases. The CDR3 consists of 15 residues. Time point defined: blood at routine non-recurrence follow-up after resection. Sequencing covered unsorted whole RNA taken from tumor, nontumor lung or frozen PBMC. TCRdb re-analysed the 5' RACE reads in MiXCR, keeping a single row per CDR3 protein. The sample yields more than 95,000 distinct CDR3 sequences, less than 15% seen once. Sequencing used PBMCs, obtained at follow-up. This TCR derives from a male donor with early-stage non-small cell lung cancer. The V gene is TRBV4-1, the J gene TRBJ2-5; D might be TRBD2 (5 bases). In nucleotides, the CDR3 is TGCGCCAGCAGCCAAGATTCTCACTCGGCGGGGACCCAGTACTTC. It translates to CASSQDSHSAGTQYF.